A single sample gave rise to the 11 T cell receptor beta chains below, sequenced in a study of monozygotic twins with inflammatory bowel disease. TCRdb reprocessed the 5' RACE reads and reports one entry per CDR3 protein, with no DNA. The table lists about 160,000 distinct CDR3 sequences, with under 3.5% in the top ten. Source material: blood. Receptors originate from a human donor with ulcerative colitis or Crohn's disease, or a healthy co-twin of an affected twin (not recorded which).

The chain uses TRBV6-2 or TRBV6-3 and TRBJ1-1; TCRdb gives TRBD1 as the D gene, but with no DNA this cannot be confirmed. Germline loops: CDR1 MNHEY, CDR2 SVGEGT. The CDR3 has 14 amino acids. The CDR3 here is CASTPGFGGTEAFF.

The V call is TRBV5-1, the J call TRBJ2-1; the TCRdb D gene call, TRBD2, has no DNA to confirm it. The CDR3 is 17 amino acids. In germline, CDR1 is SGHRS, CDR2 YFSETQ. CDR3 protein: CASSYDGAGGVLNEQFF. The full variable domain, with the rest looked up from reference TRBV5-1 and TRBJ2-1, is KAGVTQTPRYLIKTRGQQVTLSCSPISGHRSVSWYQQTPGQGLQFLFEYFSETQRNKGNFPGRFSGRQFSNSRSEMNVSTLELGDSALYLCASSYDGAGGVLNEQFFGPGTRLTVL.

The chain uses TRBV3-1 and TRBJ2-5; the TCRdb call, TRBD2, lacks DNA for checking. The CDR3 consists of 17 residues. Germline V lookup: CDR1 LGHDT, CDR2 YNNKEL (reference sequence). CDR3 protein: CASSHLPQTPAQETQYF.

This chain uses TRBV6-2 or TRBV6-3 with TRBJ2-7; TCRdb's assignment of TRBD2 cannot be checked, as there is no DNA. Germline values: CDR1 MNHEY, CDR2 SVGEGT. This CDR3 is built from 13 residues. CDR3 region: CASTPAHLYEQYF.

The V gene is TRBV27, the J gene TRBJ2-7; TCRdb designates TRBD2, a call that cannot be tested without DNA. Germline-derived CDR1 and CDR2 are MNHEY and SMNVEV (reference sequence). This CDR3 comprises 16 residues. The CDR3 region is CASSLPWTSGRLEQYF.

The chain links TRBV7-2 to TRBJ2-3; absent DNA, TCRdb's TRBD2 call cannot be checked. Germline lookup yields CDR1 SGHTA and CDR2 FQGNSA. The CDR3 sequence is 16 residues long. The CDR3 is CASSLLAGGPADTQYF.

The rearrangement links TRBV2 to TRBJ2-5; checking the TCRdb D call of TRBD1 is not possible without DNA. Germline CDR1 SNHLY, CDR2 FYNNEI. This CDR3 comprises 14 residues. CDR3: CASRTKRGQETQYF.

V gene TRBV12-3 or TRBV12-4 combines with J gene TRBJ2-1; TCRdb selects TRBD1, and the lack of DNA leaves this call unchecked. The CDR3 spans 13 residues. CDR3 region: CASSIQAGTSQFF.

The rearrangement joins TRBV15 to TRBJ2-5; checking the TCRdb D call of TRBD1 is not possible without DNA. In germline, CDR1 is LNHNV, CDR2 YYDKDF (reference sequence). This CDR3 has 17 amino acids. The CDR3 spells CATSRDSPRTGGETQYF.

This chain joins TRBV12-3 or TRBV12-4 and TRBJ2-2; the D call of TRBD2 rests on TCRdb alone, since no DNA is present to check it. The CDR3 runs 16 residues. CDR3 protein: CASSTSSGRAIGELFF.

The chain carries TRBV7-7 and TRBJ2-5; TCRdb reports TRBD1, a call that lacks DNA to check it against. The CDR3 extends over 14 amino acids. Germline values: CDR1 SSHAT, CDR2 FNYEAQ (reference sequence). The CDR3 loop reads CASSIGRGAETQYF.